Sequencing of this T cell receptor (beta chain) was carried out in a study of CD4 T cells in relation to SARS-CoV-2 and coronaviruses. Before the COVID-19 pandemic, during about 2010-2018, CD4+ T cells were taken from unexposed donors. Isolation of CD4+ T cells took place after less than 13 days in culture. This CDR3 spans 15 amino acids. V was pared by 2 bases and J by 7 bases, with 6 bases of the junction left unmatched. CDR1 LGHNA and CDR2 YSLEER come from the germline V gene. Of note for this clone: Antigen: not known.

Clones were read by immunoSEQ multiplex PCR, and TCRdb kept only the in-frame ones, dropping some. There are more than 20,000 clones in the sample; under 70% occur only once, and 8% to 13% lies in the top ten. The receptor comes from a human donor in good health. The chain is built from TRBV4-3 and TRBJ2-7; TRBD2 matches at 12 bases. The material sequenced was CD4+ T cells from PBMCs, cultured in vitro. CDR3 nucleotide sequence: TGCGCCAGCAGCCAAAGACTAGCGGGAGTAGGAGAGCAGTACTTC. It is translated as CASSQRLAGVGEQYF.